The clone carrying this T cell receptor beta chain was observed once. What it binds is not known. There are 18 residues in the CDR3. V lost 4 bases, J lost 10 bases, and 26 bases lay in between. Germline V gives CDR1 MDHEN, CDR2 SYDVKM. PCR was performed using 60 Vbeta and 13 Jbeta primers. The protocol was immunoSEQ multiplex PCR, while the TCRdb copy is restricted to in-frame clones and leaves out a portion. The top ten clones hold roughly 3.9% of a sample with 130,000 or so clones, 65% to 80% of them seen once. The sample is drawn from a study of cytomegalovirus exposure and HLA in healthy donors. Findings and caveats of the study: Among donors in an Asian-associated ancestry cluster, a later analysis reportedly found fewer N-insertions than the roughly 650-donor mean. TCR beta chain V- and J-gene trimming was linked, in a later analysis, to a missense variant in DCLRE1C. Published work reported that the classifier diagnosed cytomegalovirus status with high specificity and sensitivity.

The specimen was PBMCs. This TCR was sampled from a male donor in good health and CMV-seropositive. This chain uses TRBV28 with TRBJ1-6, with a possible D match to TRBD1 (6 bases). CDR3 protein: CASSSVFSGEWLGSPLHF. Here the CDR3 DNA reads TGTGCCAGCAGTTCCGTTTTTTCAGGGGAGTGGCTGGGATCACCCCTCCACTTT.